The 13 T cell receptor beta chains below all came from one sample that was sequenced in a study of blood T cells in healthy people across ages. The authors ran a second PCR of about 6 to 11 cycles using a sample-barcoded 5' primer and a J-beta primer mix. Each CDR3 protein is one row after TCRdb ran MiXCR on the 5' RACE reads. Here the sample spans 1.8 million or so distinct CDR3 sequences, about 39% being singletons. Sequencing was performed on blood. The receptors come from a human donor in good health.

V and J are TRBV4-1 and TRBJ1-2; D unclear. Deletions cut 4 bases from V and 0 bases from J, with 12 bases between. CDR1 and CDR2 (germline): MGHRA, YSYEKL. This CDR3 comprises 15 residues. CDR3 residues: CASSPTLGANYGYTF. CDR3 coding DNA: TGCGCCAGCAGCCCCACCCTAGGAGCTAACTATGGCTACACCTTC.

This chain uses TRBV7-9 with TRBJ2-1; D is unclear. The CDR3 has 16 residues. The ends were cut back, 7 bases at V and 3 bases at J, with 19 bases in the middle. Germline V lookup: CDR1 SEHNR, CDR2 FQNEAQ (reference sequence). For the CDR3, the DNA is TGTGCCAGCACCTCGCTCTTGGCAGACAACTACAATGAGCAGTTCTTC. Translation gives CASTSLLADNYNEQFF.

The chain carries TRBV29-1 and TRBJ1-1, with a possible D match to TRBD1 (5 bases). Trimming pared 7 bases from V and 5 bases from J, leaving 14 bases between. CDR3 length: 12 residues. Germline V lookup: CDR1 SQVTM, CDR2 ANQGSEA. The CDR3 sequence is CSASGLGTEAFF. The CDR3 nucleotides read TGCAGCGCCTCAGGGTTGGGAACTGAAGCTTTCTTT. Supplemented by reference TRBV29-1 and TRBJ1-1, the full variable domain reads SAVISQKPSRDICQRGTSLTIQCQVDSQVTMMFWYRQQPGQSLTLIATANQGSEATYESGFVIDKFPISRPNLTFSTLTVSNMSPEDSSIYLCSASGLGTEAFFGQGTRLTVV.

This clonotype was found a few times. The CDR3 nucleotides are TGCAGTGCCAGTACCGGGCTAGCGGGGTCCGGAGAGACCCAGTACTTC. As protein: CSASTGLAGSGETQYF. The rearrangement uses TRBV20-1 and TRBJ2-5, with TRBD2 matching 9 bases. The CDR3 extends over 16 amino acids. Trimming took 6 bases from V and 4 from J; bases not matched to a gene: 15. Per germline, CDR1 DFQATT and CDR2 SNEGSKA (reference sequence).

This clonotype showed up just once. The genes are TRBV9 and TRBJ2-3, with no clear D. The CDR3 has 16 amino acids. The ends were cut back, 4 bases at V and 0 bases at J, with 15 bases in the middle. Germline V lookup: CDR1 SGDLS, CDR2 YYNGEE. The CDR3 region has the DNA TGTGCCAGCAGCCCCAGGTTCCAATTTAGCACAGATACGCAGTATTTT. Encoded protein: CASSPRFQFSTDTQYF.

The chain joins TRBV6-2 or TRBV6-3 to TRBJ2-3; 8 positions match TRBD2. CDR1 is MNHEY, CDR2 SVGEGT, per germline. The CDR3 length is 15 residues. The V and J ends lost 3 bases and 2 bases, in that order; junction bases with no gene match: 4. The CDR3 spells CASSYSGVFTDTQYF. The CDR3 bases are TGTGCCAGCAGTTATAGCGGGGTGTTCACAGATACGCAGTATTTT.

This clonotype was detected once. The chain couples TRBV2 to TRBJ1-1, with D tentatively TRBD1 (5 bases). The CDR3 length is 14 residues. Germline loops: CDR1 SNHLY, CDR2 FYNNEI. V lost 1 base, J lost 6 bases, and 12 bases lay in between. The CDR3 loop reads CASSEVIGVSEAFF. CDR3 DNA: TGTGCCAGCAGTGAAGTGATAGGGGTATCTGAAGCTTTCTTT.

V usage is TRBV3-1 and J usage is TRBJ1-5; a weak D match, TRBD1 (6 bases). V was shortened by 0 bases and J by 5 bases, with 11 bases between the two germline ends. The CDR3 is 15 residues long. Germline V gene sequence: CDR1 LGHDT, CDR2 YNNKEL (reference sequence). The CDR3 region has the DNA TGTGCCAGCAGCCAAGACCCGGGGGCAGATCAGCCCCAGCATTTT. Its protein is CASSQDPGADQPQHF.

As concerns this clonotype: At one end the junction does not follow the germline gene, possibly because of a read error. The gene calls are TRBV4-3 and TRBJ2-7, with D unresolved. Germline CDR1 LGHNA, CDR2 YSLEER. CDR3 length equals 13 residues. CDR3: CASSQQYGYERYF. CDR3 sequence (DNA): TGCGCCAGCAGCCAACAATACGGCTACGAGCGGTACTTC.

This clonotype was detected only a few times. V gene TRBV5-8 combines with J gene TRBJ1-2; TRBD1 might be the D (6 bases). Trimming removed 0 bases at V and 7 bases at J, with 10 bases between. Germline V CDR1 and CDR2: SGHTS, YDEGEE. This CDR3 has 13 residues. Written as DNA, the CDR3 is TGTGCCAGCAGCTTGGTGGCAGGGGTTGGCTACACCTTC. This sequence encodes CASSLVAGVGYTF.

The rearrangement uses TRBV7-8 and TRBJ2-3; 8 bases are a match to TRBD2. J was trimmed by 0 bases and V by 1 base; bases with no gene match: 12. Germline CDR1 is SGHVS and CDR2 is FQNEAQ. The CDR3 loop spans 19 amino acids. Written as DNA, the CDR3 is TGTGCCAGCAGCTTAGTTTACTACTTAGCGGGGAAGAGCACAGATACGCAGTATTTT. This codes for CASSLVYYLAGKSTDTQYF. The full variable domain, rest sourced from reference TRBV7-8 and TRBJ2-3, is GAGVSQSPRYKVAKRGQDVALRCDPISGHVSLFWYQQALGQGPEFLTYFQNEAQLDKSGLPSDRFFAERPEGSVSTLKIQRTQQEDSAVYLCASSLVYYLAGKSTDTQYFGPGTRLTVL.

The chain employs TRBV6-5 and TRBJ2-7, with a tentative D call TRBD2 (5 bases). V was trimmed by 6 bases and J by 6 bases, leaving 21 bases between them. The V gene's germline CDR1 is MNHEY and CDR2 SVGAGI. The CDR3 has 15 amino acids. The CDR3 loop reads CASSNTFGVASEQYF. In DNA form, the CDR3 reads TGTGCCAGCAGCAACACCTTCGGGGTTGCGAGCGAGCAGTACTTC.

CDR3 nucleotides: TGTGCCAGCAGCCCGGGACAGATGATCTACGAGCAGTACTTC. Protein: CASSPGQMIYEQYF. The genes are TRBV7-2 and TRBJ2-7; 7 bases fit TRBD1. J was trimmed by 3 bases and V by 5 bases; bases with no gene match: 7. The CDR3 length is 14 residues. Germline V gene lookup returns CDR1 SGHTA and CDR2 FQGNSA.